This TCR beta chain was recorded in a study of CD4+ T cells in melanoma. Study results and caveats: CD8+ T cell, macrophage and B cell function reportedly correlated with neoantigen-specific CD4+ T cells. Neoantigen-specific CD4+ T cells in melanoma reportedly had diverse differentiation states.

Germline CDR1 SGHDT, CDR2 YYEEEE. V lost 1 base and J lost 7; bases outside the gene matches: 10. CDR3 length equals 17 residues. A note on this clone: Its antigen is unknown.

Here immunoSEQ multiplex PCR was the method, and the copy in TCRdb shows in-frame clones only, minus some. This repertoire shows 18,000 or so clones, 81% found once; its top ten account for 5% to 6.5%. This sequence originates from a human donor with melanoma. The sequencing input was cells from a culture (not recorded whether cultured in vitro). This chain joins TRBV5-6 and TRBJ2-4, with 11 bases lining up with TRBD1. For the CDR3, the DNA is TGTGCCAGCAGCTTGTCCGGGACAGGGGGACGACATAACATTCAGTACTTC. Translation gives CASSLSGTGGRHNIQYF. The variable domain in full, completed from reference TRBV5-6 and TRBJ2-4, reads DAGVTQSPTHLIKTRGQQVTLRCSPKSGHDTVSWYQQALGQGPQFIFQYYEEEERQRGNFPDRFSGHQFPNYSSELNVNALLLGDSALYLCASSLSGTGGRHNIQYFGAGTRLSVL.